These T cell receptor beta chains were read from a single sample in a study of T cell changes during pregnancy in multiple sclerosis. Clones were sequenced by immunoSEQ multiplex PCR, and TCRdb holds only the in-frame ones, with some missing. The sample lists 70,000 to 100,000 clones; approximately 92% were seen once. The sequences come from peripheral blood, collected in the first trimester of pregnancy. These receptors were obtained from a female donor with multiple sclerosis, enrolled in a pregnancy study. Each CDR3 is given with its conserved first and last residue. A D gene is named only where the DNA matches it firmly. Size tells how often a clone was seen (once, few, many) or the class of an expanded clone, and some rows leave it out.

-,TRBV6-5,-,13,TRBJ1-1,TGTGCCAGCAGTCTACGGGGGGGCACTGAAGCTTTCTTT,CASSLRGGTEAFF
-,TRBV19,-,11,TRBJ2-1,TGTGCCAGTAGTACGACAGGCCCTCAGTTCTTC,CASSTTGPQFF
TRBD2,TRBV30,-,13,TRBJ2-7,TGTGCCTGTGGACTAGCGGGCTCCTACGAGCAGTACTTC,CACGLAGSYEQYF
-,TRBV7-9,-,15,TRBJ1-3,TGTGCCAGCAGCTCTTACAGGAACTCTGGAAACACCATATATTTT,CASSSYRNSGNTIYF
TRBD1,TRBV7-9,-,14,TRBJ2-7,TGTGCCAGCACCCTGGGACAGGGGGAAGGGGAGCAGTACTTC,CASTLGQGEGEQYF
-,TRBV11-3,-,12,TRBJ1-1,TGTGCCAGCAGCTCAGGGAACACTGAAGCTTTCTTT,CASSSGNTEAFF
-,TRBV6-6,-,13,TRBJ1-1,TGTGCCAGCAGTTACCGCCCCGGCGGTGAAGCTTTCTTT,CASSYRPGGEAFF
TRBD1,TRBV6-1,once,16,TRBJ1-2,TGTGCCAGCAGTGGGGTTGGGGCAGGGGGTAACTATGGCTACACCTTC,CASSGVGAGGNYGYTF
TRBD1,TRBV2,-,14,TRBJ1-1,TGTGCCAGCGAGGGATGGACAGGGAGCACTGAAGCTTTCTTT,CASEGWTGSTEAFF
-,TRBV19,-,13,TRBJ2-7,TGTGCCAGTAGCCCATTCAGGGGCTACGAGCAGTACTTC,CASSPFRGYEQYF
TRBD1,TRBV15,-,15,TRBJ2-1,TGTGCCACCAGCAGAGGTGGGACAGGAAACAATGAGCAGTTCTTC,CATSRGGTGNNEQFF
TRBD2,TRBV4-1,-,15,TRBJ2-5,TGCGCCAGCAGCCAAGTGGGACTAGCAGGAGAGACCCAGTACTTC,CASSQVGLAGETQYF
-,TRBV9,-,14,TRBJ2-3,TGTGCCAGCAGCGTATTGCCAGGAGGAGATACGCAGTATTTT,CASSVLPGGDTQYF
-,TRBV9,-,14,TRBJ2-7,TGTGCCAGCAGCGTAGCTTACAGGGGAGGCGAGCAGTACTTC,CASSVAYRGGEQYF
-,TRBV29-1,-,13,TRBJ1-2,TGCAGCGTCCCCGGTCGGGACGGGGGTGGCTACACCTTC,CSVPGRDGGGYTF
TRBD2,TRBV7-9,-,17,TRBJ2-3,TGTGCCAGCAGCTCCTTGACTAGCGGACTTACCACAGATACGCAGTATTTT,CASSSLTSGLTTDTQYF
TRBD1,TRBV27,-,14,TRBJ1-2,TGTGCCAGCAGTTTCACAGGGGGCGGAGATGGCTACACCTTC,CASSFTGGGDGYTF
-,TRBV6-1,few,16,TRBJ2-7,TGTGCCAGCAGTGGAGAAGCGGGACAGGTTTCTTACGAGCAGTACTTC,CASSGEAGQVSYEQYF
TRBD1,TRBV5-1,-,14,TRBJ2-3,TGCGCCAGCAGCTTCGGGACAGTCACAGATACGCAGTATTTT,CASSFGTVTDTQYF
TRBD1,TRBV4-3,-,16,TRBJ2-2,TGCGCCAGCAGTCCGGGACAGCTACCGAACACCGGGGAGCTGTTTTTT,CASSPGQLPNTGELFF
TRBD1,TRBV7-2,-,15,TRBJ1-1,TGTGCCAGCAGCTTAAGGACAGGGGGGAACACTGAAGCTTTCTTT,CASSLRTGGNTEAFF
TRBD1,TRBV6-4,-,15,TRBJ2-3,TGTGCCAGCAGTGACGGGACAGGGGGCCCAGATACGCAGTATTTT,CASSDGTGGPDTQYF
TRBD1,TRBV7-2,-,18,TRBJ1-1,TGTGCCAGCAGCGCAAGGTCAGGGGGCGCGATTAAAGGAGCTGAAGCTTTCTTT,CASSARSGGAIKGAEAFF
-,TRBV2,-,18,TRBJ2-7,TGTGCCAGCAATAACCGGCCCCTCCGCGGGATATCGCCCTACGAGCAGTACTTC,CASNNRPLRGISPYEQYF
TRBD1,TRBV4-3,-,13,TRBJ2-5,TGCGCCAGCAGCCAAGATCCGGGGACAGCCCAGTACTTC,CASSQDPGTAQYF
TRBD1,TRBV28,-,14,TRBJ1-1,TGTGCCAGTATCATCGGACAGGGGAACACTGAAGCTTTCTTT,CASIIGQGNTEAFF
-,TRBV4-2,-,18,TRBJ2-7,TGTGCCAGCAGCCAAGATCACAGACTATCACATAGCTCCTACGAGCAGTACTTC,CASSQDHRLSHSSYEQYF
-,TRBV25-1,once,16,TRBJ2-3,TGTGCCAGCAGTGTCCATTCGGGGTATGGCACAGATACGCAGTATTTT,CASSVHSGYGTDTQYF
-,TRBV2,-,16,TRBJ1-1,TGTGCCAGCAGTGGCCTTCCGAGGTTCAGTAGCACTGAAGCTTTCTTT,CASSGLPRFSSTEAFF
TRBD1,TRBV12-5,-,12,TRBJ1-1,TGTGCTAGTGTAGGGGGCCGAACTGAAGCTTTCTTT,CASVGGRTEAFF
TRBD1,TRBV7-9,-,15,TRBJ1-1,TGTGCCAGCAGCTGGGGACAGGGGGCGAGCACTGAAGCTTTCTTT,CASSWGQGASTEAFF
-,TRBV7-7,-,13,TRBJ2-7,TGTGCCAGCAGCCGAACACCGAACTACGAGCAGTACTTC,CASSRTPNYEQYF
TRBD2,TRBV27,-,16,TRBJ2-2,TGTGCCAGCAGTTTATGGGCGGGGGACTCCACCGGGGAGCTGTTTTTT,CASSLWAGDSTGELFF
-,TRBV5-1,-,13,TRBJ2-5,TGCGCCAGCAGCCGCGACAGCCAAGAGACCCAGTACTTC,CASSRDSQETQYF
TRBD1,TRBV19,-,15,TRBJ1-6,TGTGCCAGTAGCGCTGCGAACAGGGGGAATTCACCCCTCCACTTT,CASSAANRGNSPLHF
TRBD1,TRBV11-1,-,16,TRBJ1-6,TGTGCCAGCAGCTTAGTCTCACCGGACAGGAATTCACCCCTCCACTTT,CASSLVSPDRNSPLHF
-,TRBV19,-,16,TRBJ1-5,TGTGCCAGTAGTATAGAGTCTGGGCGATCCTATCAGCCCCAGCATTTT,CASSIESGRSYQPQHF
TRBD2,TRBV6-1,-,15,TRBJ2-2,TGTGCCAGCAGTGCCGCTAGCGGGAAAACCGGGGAGCTGTTTTTT,CASSAASGKTGELFF
-,TRBV21-1,-,17,TRBJ2-5,TGTGCCAGCAGCACTAAAAAAAGGACAGGGGTCCAAGAGACCCAGTACTTC,CASSTKKRTGVQETQYF
-,TRBV19,-,15,TRBJ2-7,TGTGCCAGTAGTATCGCTAGGGGGTTCCCCTACGAGCAGTACTTC,CASSIARGFPYEQYF
-,TRBV5-1,once,15,TRBJ2-7,TGCGCCAGCAGCCTGGGGCGGATGAGCTCCTACGAGCAGTACTTC,CASSLGRMSSYEQYF
TRBD1,TRBV5-1,-,21,TRBJ2-2,TGCGCCAGCAGCTTAACCCCATATCCGGGACAGGGGCTAGCGATCACCGGGGAGCTGTTTTTT,CASSLTPYPGQGLAITGELFF
TRBD2,TRBV9,-,16,TRBJ2-4,TGTGCCAGCAGCGCTAGCGGGGGCCTAGCCAAAAACATTCAGTACTTC,CASSASGGLAKNIQYF
TRBD2,TRBV9,-,15,TRBJ2-3,TGTGCCAGCAGAAAGACTAGCGGGCTCACAGATACGCAGTATTTT,CASRKTSGLTDTQYF
TRBD1,TRBV6-5,-,14,TRBJ1-2,TGTGCCAGCAGTGCTCGGGACAGAGAAGATGGCTACACCTTC,CASSARDREDGYTF
-,TRBV7-8,-,15,TRBJ2-5,TGTGCCAGCAGCTTAGCGGGACAAGGGGTGGGGACCCAGTACTTC,CASSLAGQGVGTQYF
TRBD1,TRBV11-2,-,13,TRBJ1-1,TGTGCCAGCAGCTGGGACAGGGACACTGAAGCTTTCTTT,CASSWDRDTEAFF
TRBD2,TRBV7-3,-,15,TRBJ2-7,TGTGCCAGCAGCCCCACTAGCGGGAGAGGCTACGAGCAGTACTTC,CASSPTSGRGYEQYF
-,TRBV2,-,16,TRBJ1-5,TGTGCCAGCAGTGAAGCGGGGACAAATAGCAATCAGCCCCAGCATTTT,CASSEAGTNSNQPQHF
TRBD2,TRBV5-1,-,15,TRBJ2-1,TGCGCCAGCAGCTCGGGACTAGCGGGAGTCGGTGAGCAGTTCTTC,CASSSGLAGVGEQFF
-,TRBV11-2,-,14,TRBJ2-5,TGTGCCAGCAGCCGGCCGGGGGGCCGGGAGACCCAGTACTTC,CASSRPGGRETQYF
-,TRBV6-1,-,15,TRBJ2-3,TGTGCCAGCAGTGACCCAGGGTATAGCACAGATACGCAGTATTTT,CASSDPGYSTDTQYF
TRBD1,TRBV7-9,-,15,TRBJ1-1,TGTGCCAGCAGCACCCGACAGGGAGGGAACACTGAAGCTTTCTTT,CASSTRQGGNTEAFF
-,TRBV19,-,20,TRBJ1-2,TGTGCCAGTAGTAGCCCAAACGGCGGGCGAGTAGCTGATTCTAACTATGGCTACACCTTC,CASSSPNGGRVADSNYGYTF
-,TRBV5-1,-,15,TRBJ1-3,TGCGCCAGCAGCTTGGCCGTCGGGTCTGGAAACACCATATATTTT,CASSLAVGSGNTIYF
TRBD1,TRBV7-9,-,15,TRBJ1-2,TGTGCCAGCAGCTTCCTCCGGGGGACAGGGTATGGCTACACCTTC,CASSFLRGTGYGYTF
TRBD2,TRBV5-1,-,15,TRBJ2-2,TGCGCCAGCAGAGGGACTAGCGGGAGTCCGGGGGAGCTGTTTTTT,CASRGTSGSPGELFF
TRBD1,TRBV29-1,-,12,TRBJ1-3,TGCAGCGTTGCGTCGACAGGGGGACTAGTATATTTT,CSVASTGGLVYF
TRBD1,TRBV28,-,14,TRBJ2-7,TGTGCCAGCAGAGGGACAGGCGGACCCTACGAGCAGTACTTC,CASRGTGGPYEQYF
-,TRBV11-2,-,15,TRBJ1-1,TGTGCCAGCAGCTCCACCTCGGGGGTGGGCACTGAAGCTTTCTTT,CASSSTSGVGTEAFF